The 26 T cell receptor beta chains listed next were all sequenced from one sample in a study of technical replicates of blood from a handful of donors. Clones were read by immunoSEQ multiplex PCR, and TCRdb kept only the in-frame ones, dropping some. The sample lists about 88,000 clones; just under 95% were seen once. The sequenced material came from T cells isolated from PBMCs. Source of these receptors: a human donor in good health.

This chain uses TRBV30 with TRBJ1-4; no definite D call. Trimming took 8 bases from V and 8 from J, leaving 18 bases between them. The germline V gene has CDR1 GTSNPN and CDR2 SVGIG (reference sequence). This CDR3 is 13 amino acids long. The CDR3 protein is CAAREWLGEKLFF. Here the CDR3 DNA reads TGTGCCGCGCGGGAGTGGTTGGGGGAAAAACTGTTTTTT.

The J gene is TRBJ2-3, the V gene TRBV7-2, with D possibly TRBD2 on 7 matching bases. The V end was cut by 7 bases, the J end by 6 bases, with 14 bases between. Germline-derived CDR1 and CDR2 are SGHTA and FQGNSA. CDR3 size: 13 residues. CDR3 coding DNA: TGTGCCAGCACCATTGGGGGGGCGGATACGCAGTATTTT. Protein: CASTIGGADTQYF.

The V gene is TRBV5-6, the J gene TRBJ1-1; D is perhaps TRBD1 (6 bases). V lost 5 bases and J 11 bases, leaving 16 bases between the germline ends. This CDR3 is 12 amino acids long. The germline gives CDR1 SGHDT, CDR2 YYEEEE. CDR3 region: CASSVWGRRAFF. In DNA form, the CDR3 reads TGTGCCAGCAGTGTGTGGGGGCGAAGGGCTTTCTTT.

This clone was recorded a few times. The chain employs TRBV27 and TRBJ1-1; D gene unclear. CDR3 length: 13 amino acids. The ends were cut back, 3 bases at V and 6 bases at J, with 11 bases in the middle. Germline CDR1 and CDR2: MNHEY and SMNVEV (reference sequence). CDR3 protein: CASSFTVTAEAFF. Written as DNA, the CDR3 is TGTGCCAGCAGTTTTACAGTAACCGCTGAAGCTTTCTTT.

The chain employs TRBV27 and TRBJ2-7; tentatively, D is TRBD1 (6 bases). With 2 bases removed from V and 2 bases from J, the gap between germline ends came to 25 bases. Germline values: CDR1 MNHEY, CDR2 SMNVEV (reference sequence). There are 19 residues in the CDR3. In DNA form, the CDR3 reads TGTGCCAGCAGTTTAACAGGGCAACCGATAGCCAACCGGCCCTACGAGCAGTACTTC. Encoded protein: CASSLTGQPIANRPYEQYF.

The V call is TRBV18, the J call TRBJ2-1, with TRBD2 matching 14 bases. J lost 9 bases, V lost 4 bases, and 11 bases had no gene match. The germline V gene encodes CDR1 KGHSH and CDR2 LQKENI. There are 17 residues in the CDR3. CDR3 sequence reads: CASSRMTTSGRATEQFF. In DNA form, the CDR3 reads TGTGCCAGCTCACGGATGACGACTAGCGGGAGGGCCACTGAGCAGTTCTTC. The full variable domain, in which reference TRBV18 and TRBJ2-1 provide the parts outside the CDR3, is NAGVMQNPRHLVRRRGQEARLRCSPMKGHSHVYWYRQLPEEGLKFMVYLQKENIIDESGMPKERFSAEFPKEGPSILRIQQVVRGDSAAYFCASSRMTTSGRATEQFFGPGTRLTVL.

CDR3 sequence (DNA): TGTGCCAGCTCACCACCCCGGGACAAGGGGTTCGGCGAGCAGTACTTC. Translating it yields CASSPPRDKGFGEQYF. This chain connects TRBV18 to TRBJ2-7, with a possible D match to TRBD1 (6 bases). Trimming stripped 0 bases from V and 6 bases from J, with 18 bases between. From germline, CDR1 is KGHSH and CDR2 LQKENI. CDR3 length: 16 residues.

This chain connects TRBV29-1 to TRBJ2-2; 11 bases are a match to TRBD1. Germline-derived CDR1 and CDR2 are SQVTM and ANQGSEA. The V segment lost 6 bases and the J segment 4 bases; nucleotides outside the gene matches: 10. The CDR3 is made up of 16 amino acids. CDR3 residues: CSVAGQGGASTGELFF. The DNA for the CDR3 is TGCAGCGTAGCGGGACAGGGGGGCGCGAGCACCGGGGAGCTGTTTTTT.

V gene TRBV18 combines with J gene TRBJ1-1; D unclear. There are 13 residues in the CDR3. V lost 1 base to trimming and J lost 5 bases, with 8 bases between them. Per germline, CDR1 KGHSH and CDR2 LQKENI. The CDR3 DNA follows: TGTGCCAGCTCACCACTTGAAGCAACTGAAGCTTTCTTT. Its protein is CASSPLEATEAFF.

The chain has TRBV2 and TRBJ2-3; D possibly corresponds to TRBD2 (5 bases). The CDR3 contains 12 residues. CDR1 SNHLY and CDR2 FYNNEI come from the germline V gene. V lost 6 bases, J lost 6 bases, and 10 bases lay in between. This CDR3 is CASRLEGDTQYF. CDR3 bases: TGTGCCAGCAGACTAGAGGGCGATACGCAGTATTTT.

The V gene is TRBV7-9, the J gene TRBJ2-4, with 8 bases aligning to TRBD2. V lost 5 bases, J lost 3 bases, and 9 bases stayed unmatched. CDR3 length: 16 residues. Germline CDR1 reads SEHNR; CDR2 reads FQNEAQ (reference sequence). CDR3 in amino acids: CASSPSGGGNKNIQYF. In DNA form, the CDR3 reads TGTGCCAGCAGCCCCTCCGGGGGGGGTAACAAAAACATTCAGTACTTC.

The rearrangement links TRBV19 to TRBJ1-1; D is unclear. Trimming removed 6 bases from V and 1 base from J, with 9 bases in between. This CDR3 region has 13 residues. Germline-derived CDR1 and CDR2 are LNHDA and SQIVND (reference sequence). For the CDR3, the DNA is TGTGCCAGTAGCAGGCAATCGAACACTGAAGCTTTCTTT. This sequence encodes CASSRQSNTEAFF. The entire variable domain, with the rest obtained from reference TRBV19 and TRBJ1-1, is as follows: DGGITQSPKYLFRKEGQNVTLSCEQNLNHDAMYWYRQDPGQGLRLIYYSQIVNDFQKGDIAEGYSVSREKKESFPLTVTSAQKNPTAFYLCASSRQSNTEAFFGQGTRLTVV.

Points on this clone: Other DNA sequences in the sample encode the same CDR3. This chain connects TRBV20-1 to TRBJ2-1; perhaps TRBD2 as D (5 bases). This CDR3 comprises 11 residues. Trimming left V 3 bases short and J 5 bases short, with 5 bases between. In germline, CDR1 is DFQATT, CDR2 SNEGSKA (reference sequence). CDR3 sequence: CSARRDNEQFF. The DNA of the CDR3 is TGCAGTGCTAGGCGGGACAATGAGCAGTTCTTC.

The chain employs TRBV30 and TRBJ1-4, with unresolved D. V was cut by 2 bases and J by 5 bases, with 9 bases left in between. Germline values: CDR1 GTSNPN, CDR2 SVGIG (reference sequence). CDR3 length: 13 amino acids. The DNA for the CDR3 is TGTGCCTGGAGTCAACAGACGAATGAAAAACTGTTTTTT. This sequence encodes CAWSQQTNEKLFF.

The rearrangement links TRBV27 to TRBJ1-5; 8 bases agree with TRBD1. The CDR3 is made up of 15 amino acids. V was clipped by 4 bases and J by 0 bases; unmatched bases: 2. Germline CDR1 is MNHEY and CDR2 is SMNVEV (reference sequence). CDR3 DNA: TGTGCCAGCAGTTCTGACAGGGGTAGCAATCAGCCCCAGCATTTT. It specifies CASSSDRGSNQPQHF.

This rearrangement joins TRBV29-1 to TRBJ1-1; 7 bases are shared with TRBD1. The germline V gene encodes CDR1 SQVTM and CDR2 ANQGSEA. The CDR3 runs 14 residues. The ends lost 5 bases at V and 1 base at J; junction bases unmatched: 7. In DNA form, the CDR3 reads TGCAGCGTTCAAGGGGGCCTGGGGAACACTGAAGCTTTCTTT. Its translation is CSVQGGLGNTEAFF.

The chain employs TRBV10-3 and TRBJ1-3, with TRBD1 identical over 7 bases. The germline V gene encodes CDR1 ENHRY and CDR2 SYGVKD. The ends lost 7 bases at V and 3 bases at J; junction bases unmatched: 6. The CDR3 contains 14 residues. The CDR3 protein is CAIKAGTDGNTIYF. For the CDR3, the DNA is TGTGCCATCAAGGCCGGGACAGATGGAAACACCATATATTTT.

The rearrangement uses TRBV18 and TRBJ1-3; no firm D call. V shed 6 bases and J shed 1 base, with 10 bases lying between them. The CDR3 consists of 14 residues. Per the germline V gene, CDR1 is KGHSH and CDR2 is LQKENI. CDR3 region: CASSPEASGNTIYF. CDR3 sequence (DNA): TGTGCCAGCTCCCCTGAAGCATCTGGAAACACCATATATTTT.

This clone was counted a single time. The rearrangement uses TRBV6-6 and TRBJ2-3; the D is unclear. Trimming stripped 0 bases from V and 2 bases from J, with 12 bases between. The CDR3 length is 16 residues. Germline CDR1 reads MNHNY; CDR2 reads SVGAGI (reference sequence). CDR3: CASSYSPEGATDTQYF. DNA for the CDR3: TGTGCCAGCAGTTACTCCCCAGAAGGAGCCACAGATACGCAGTATTTT.

V and J are TRBV5-1 and TRBJ2-1, with D hard to call. Germline V gives CDR1 SGHRS, CDR2 YFSETQ. V was trimmed by 0 bases and J by 0 bases, leaving 7 bases between them. There are 15 residues in the CDR3. CDR3 in DNA: TGCGCCAGCAGCTTGGTATCTAGCTCCTACAATGAGCAGTTCTTC. Amino acid sequence: CASSLVSSSYNEQFF.

The chain has TRBV11-2 and TRBJ2-1, with 8 nucleotides matching TRBD1. The CDR3 sequence is 13 residues long. Germline trimming cut 6 bases from V and 9 bases from J; bases unmatched to any gene: 7. From germline, CDR1 is SGHAT and CDR2 FQNNGV. CDR3 sequence (DNA): TGTGCCAGCAGGGGGGCTACAGGGGGTGAGCAGTTCTTC. This codes for CASRGATGGEQFF.

In its sample, this clone was seen once. The rearrangement uses TRBV18 and TRBJ2-5; 7 nucleotides align to TRBD1. This CDR3 spans 14 amino acids. Germline V gene lookup returns CDR1 KGHSH and CDR2 LQKENI. V shed 4 bases, J shed 1 base, and the junction held 3 bases outside the gene matches. CDR3 sequence reads: CASSRGQAQETQYF. CDR3 coding DNA: TGTGCCAGCTCACGCGGACAGGCCCAAGAGACCCAGTACTTC.

The sample holds a few counts of this clone. V usage is TRBV28 and J usage is TRBJ1-5; 9 bases are a match to TRBD1. This CDR3 comprises 18 residues. Germline-derived CDR1 and CDR2 are MDHEN and SYDVKM. V was pared by 3 bases and J by 1 base, with 10 bases of the junction left unmatched. The CDR3 here is CASSFWGQGLGSNQPQHF. The CDR3, as DNA: TGTGCCAGCAGTTTTTGGGGACAGGGTCTTGGAAGCAATCAGCCCCAGCATTTT.

The sample holds a few counts of this clone. The rearrangement links TRBV2 to TRBJ1-1; D is unresolved. V dropped 7 bases and J dropped 1 base, with 10 bases sitting between them. The length of the CDR3 is 13 residues. The germline V gene encodes CDR1 SNHLY and CDR2 FYNNEI. The CDR3 is CASNEPGNTEAFF. In DNA form, the CDR3 reads TGTGCCAGCAACGAGCCGGGGAACACTGAAGCTTTCTTT.

The chain couples TRBV5-4 to TRBJ2-3; tentatively, D is TRBD2 (5 bases). The V gene's germline CDR1 is SGHNT and CDR2 YYREEE (reference sequence). V lost 0 bases and J 2 bases, leaving 7 bases between the germline ends. There are 14 residues in the CDR3. The DNA for the CDR3 is TGTGCCAGCAGCTTGGCCGGGAACACAGATACGCAGTATTTT. This codes for CASSLAGNTDTQYF.

The rearrangement links TRBV28 to TRBJ2-1; D not resolved. Germline values: CDR1 MDHEN, CDR2 SYDVKM. The CDR3 has 12 residues. V lost 6 bases to trimming and J lost 9 bases, with 12 bases between them. The CDR3 DNA sequence: TGTGCCAGCAGCTTAGGCGGCCTTGAGCAGTTCTTC. Translation gives CASSLGGLEQFF.